This entry concerns a single TCR beta chain. This clonotype occurred a few times. This clone's antigen is unknown. Qualities for individual bases were not recorded, and no much larger clone is one base off. Preparation of the library involved RACE. The sequencing machine was a NextSeq 500. Library preparation attached unique molecular identifiers to individual cDNA molecules for quantitative, reproducible TCR counting. Each blood RNA sample was used to sequence both TCR alpha and TCR beta chains. Under the source paper's analysis protocol: Samples had a median of roughly 100,000 TCRs, with a range from about 23,224 to 750,000. V, J and CDR3 annotation of the TCR reads was carried out using the Decombinator software suite. For PS versus PT1 abundance plots, all samples were subsampled to the same number of TCRs (28,000). TCRs were defined as expanded if absent before sensitization and observed at least eight times at the 2-week time point. The public reads were quality trimmed at Q25 with fastp and then assembled into clones with MiXCR by TCRdb, keeping productive beta chains. Each CDR3 protein gets just one entry, which takes the most common genes and DNA from the rows behind it. TCRdb, rather than the study authors, made the V and J calls. The sample table holds under 200,000 distinct CDR3 sequences, of which about 31% were seen once. Less than 3% of the sample is taken by the ten largest.

The sample's time point, from its label and the paper: pre-sensitization, week 0. This specimen's treatment or condition label, interpreted: therapeutic diphenylcyclopropenone sensitization with weekly scalp DPC. At each patch-test visit, blood was drawn before the patch test was applied. Patients were eligible if aged 18 to 70, diagnosed with alopecia and judged suitable for DPC therapy, and pregnant patients were excluded. Unfractionated whole blood was collected in Tempus Blood RNA tubes, and total RNA was extracted from that blood. This sample is part of a study of human T cells and chemical hapten exposure (dated by TCRdb to the early 2020s). Broadly, across the study: For sensitization, 2% DPC in acetone was applied to a roughly 2 cm by roughly 2 cm area of upper inner arm skin. Patients additionally received weekly therapeutic DPC doses to the scalp throughout the roughly 25-week study period. Patch testing was performed on the upper back with Finn chambers containing 0.01% DPC, and the patch tests were scored after 6 days according to International Contact Dermatitis Research Group standards. The mostly female patient cohort included alopecia areata with under or over 50% scalp involvement, alopecia totalis and alopecia universalis. Libraries were combined into a pool for sequencing, and differences in TCR yield between samples came mainly from small differences in library volumes within the pool. Peripheral blood TCR repertoire changes were tracked in vivo in alopecia patients during primary and secondary sensitization to the hapten diphenylcyclopropenone (DPC). Patient blood was sampled pre-sensitization (week 0) and at 2, 6 and about 24 weeks after DPC sensitization. For TCR sequencing, blood came from about 29 alopecia patients at anywhere from one to four time points (pre-sensitization, 2, 6 and 24 weeks).

The paper as a whole reports these results and caveats: After repeated subsampling, the strength of the expansion versus patch-test correlation and the threshold at which it became significant changed. DPC sensitization did not change the number of TCRs with a frequency above 1 in 1000, and there was no evidence of changes in global repertoire structure. Because all patients had alopecia, a presumed autoimmune disease, the immune response of the patients might differ from that of healthy individuals. Expanded TCRs formed significantly more large CDR3 similarity clusters than pre-sensitization or healthy control sets, consistent with antigen-driven responses. Patch test score correlated positively with the number of PT1 expanded TCRs, reaching significance at thresholds 8, 16 and 32 but not at 4.

Deletion took 3 bases off V and 0 bases off J, with a span of 12 bases between the germline ends. Including cysteine and phenylalanine, the CDR3 has 14 amino acids. The kept DNA is CDR3 alone, 42 bases in frame from the first base. Per the germline V gene (reference sequence), DFQATT is the CDR1 and SNEGSKA is the CDR2. The rearranged segments are TRBV20-1 and TRBJ2-7; the D gene assignment is ambiguous. Material: whole blood, obtained in connection with sensitization to the hapten diphenylcyclopropenone (DPC). The TCR originated in a woman aged 25 to 39 with alopecia areata. Some clones in this sample may be carry-over from other donors' samples. The CDR3 has the sequence CSASVLSSSYEQYF. The base sequence is TGCAGTGCTAGTGTTCTTTCGAGCTCCTACGAGCAGTACTTC.